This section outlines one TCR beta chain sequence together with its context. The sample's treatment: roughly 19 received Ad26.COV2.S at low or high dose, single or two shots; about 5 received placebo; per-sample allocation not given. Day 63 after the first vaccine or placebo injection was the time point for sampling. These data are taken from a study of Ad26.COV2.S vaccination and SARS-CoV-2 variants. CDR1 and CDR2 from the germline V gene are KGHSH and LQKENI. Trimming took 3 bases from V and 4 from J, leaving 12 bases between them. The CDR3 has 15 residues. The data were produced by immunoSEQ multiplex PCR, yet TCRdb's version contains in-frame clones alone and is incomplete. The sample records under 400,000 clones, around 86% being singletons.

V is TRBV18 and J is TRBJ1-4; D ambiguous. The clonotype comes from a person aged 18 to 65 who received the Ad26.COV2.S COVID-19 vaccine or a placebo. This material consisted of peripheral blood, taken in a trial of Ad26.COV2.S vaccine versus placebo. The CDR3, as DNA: TGTGCCAGCTCACCCATGGAGTACGGTAATGAAAAACTGTTTTTT. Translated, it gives CASSPMEYGNEKLFF.